These 8 T cell receptor beta chains came from one sample sequenced in a study of blood T cell repertoires in COVID-19. Method: immunoSEQ multiplex PCR; TCRdb's copy keeps in-frame clones and lacks some. The data contain around 200,000 clones, roughly 85% of them seen just once; the ten biggest clones take up 3.5% to 4.5%. The sample was PBMCs or T cells enriched from blood (not recorded which). The receptors stem from a woman between 40 and 50 years old with acute COVID-19.

The chain couples TRBV6-5 to TRBJ1-2, with TRBD1 as a possible D gene (5 bases). With 7 bases removed from V and 2 bases from J, the gap between germline ends came to 11 bases. Germline V gene sequence: CDR1 MNHEY, CDR2 SVGAGI. The CDR3 has 13 amino acids. CDR3 nucleotides: TGTGCCAGCACCATGGGGGGAAACTATGGCTACACCTTC. Amino acids: CASTMGGNYGYTF.

The CDR3 DNA follows: TGTGCCTCGGGGGGGAACACTGAAGCTTTCTTT. Its translation is CASGGNTEAFF. This chain connects TRBV7-2 to TRBJ1-1; tentative D call: TRBD1 (5 bases). The V end was cut by 11 bases, the J end by 1 base, with 8 bases between. Germline-derived CDR1 and CDR2 are SGHTA and FQGNSA. The CDR3 runs 11 residues.

The V call is TRBV7-8, the J call TRBJ1-3, with a weak D call TRBD1 (6 bases). The V gene lost 1 base and the J gene lost 0 bases, with 10 bases spanning the gap. Per germline, CDR1 SGHVS and CDR2 FQNEAQ. CDR3 length equals 16 residues. The CDR3: CASSLERTVSGNTIYF. CDR3 sequence (DNA): TGTGCCAGCAGCTTAGAACGGACAGTCTCTGGAAACACCATATATTTT.

This clone has just a few counts. The rearrangement uses TRBV7-9 and TRBJ2-1; 7 nucleotides line up with TRBD1. Germline V gene data show CDR1 as SEHNR and CDR2 as FQNEAQ (reference sequence). J gave up 4 bases and V 2 bases, and 2 bases lay outside the gene matches. CDR3 length: 14 residues. The CDR3 protein is CASSLTDRYNEQFF. The DNA for the CDR3 is TGTGCCAGCAGCTTAACGGACAGGTACAATGAGCAGTTCTTC. The full variable domain, completed using reference TRBV7-9 and TRBJ2-1, is DTGVSQNPRHKITKRGQNVTFRCDPISEHNRLYWYRQTLGQGPEFLTYFQNEAQLEKSRLLSDRFSAERPKGSFSTLEIQRTEQGDSAMYLCASSLTDRYNEQFFGPGTRLTVL.

This clone was observed once. The chain couples TRBV9 to TRBJ2-2; 7 nucleotides align to TRBD1. Germline CDR1 SGDLS, CDR2 YYNGEE. The CDR3 contains 15 residues. V lost 4 bases, J lost 3 bases, and 6 bases stayed unmatched. CDR3 in amino acids: CASSLRTGDTGELFF. The CDR3 DNA reads TGTGCCAGCAGCCTACGGACAGGTGACACCGGGGAGCTGTTTTTT.

The chain links TRBV18 to TRBJ1-1; D gene uncertain. The CDR3 spans 16 residues. CDR1 is KGHSH, CDR2 LQKENI, per germline. Trimming removed 5 bases from V and 1 base from J, with 17 bases in between. The CDR3 bases are TGTGCCAGCTCAACAGCCTTTCGGCGGGGGAACACTGAAGCTTTCTTT. This codes for CASSTAFRRGNTEAFF. The entire variable domain, with the rest obtained from reference TRBV18 and TRBJ1-1, is as follows: NAGVMQNPRHLVRRRGQEARLRCSPMKGHSHVYWYRQLPEEGLKFMVYLQKENIIDESGMPKERFSAEFPKEGPSILRIQQVVRGDSAAYFCASSTAFRRGNTEAFFGQGTRLTVV.

The chain employs TRBV20-1 and TRBJ2-2; 12 bases agree with TRBD2. This CDR3 spans 17 amino acids. The V gene end was trimmed by 3 bases and the J gene end by 5 bases; junction bases not matched to a gene: 10. CDR1 is DFQATT and CDR2 is SNEGSKA in the germline V gene (reference sequence). The CDR3 DNA sequence: TGCAGTGCTAGTCCACTAGCGGGGGGCCCATTTACCGGGGAGCTGTTTTTT. Its translation is CSASPLAGGPFTGELFF.

This clone was seen a single time. V usage is TRBV6-4 and J usage is TRBJ1-1; 8 positions match TRBD1. There are 13 residues in the CDR3. The germline V gene has CDR1 MRHNA and CDR2 SNTAGT. The J segment lost 8 bases and the V segment lost 6 bases, leaving 8 bases of the junction unmatched. The CDR3 region is CASSLTGEREAFF. The CDR3 DNA reads TGTGCCAGCAGCCTGACAGGGGAGAGAGAAGCTTTCTTT.